The present T cell receptor (beta chain) was sequenced within a study of chemoradiotherapy in HPV16-positive cancers. Findings and limits, study-wide: HPV-specific T cells were functionally defined from only a couple of HPV16-positive patients.

Deletions cut 6 bases from V and 4 bases from J, with 16 bases between. The CDR3 is 15 amino acids. From germline, CDR1 is SGHKS and CDR2 YYEKEE (reference sequence). Some clones are missing from TCRdb's copy, which holds only in-frame ones; the method was immunoSEQ multiplex PCR. Counted here are fewer than 30,000 clones, roughly 94% occurring once; the ten biggest clones make up roughly 3%. This clone has just one count. Its cognate antigen is unknown. The source is a human donor with HPV-associated anogenital cancer. The sample was gathered from a patient who underwent chemoradiotherapy. The chain uses TRBV5-5 and TRBJ1-4, with D hard to call. CDR3 DNA sequence: TGTGCCAGCACCGACGGGGAGATTGGTAATGAAAAACTGTTTTTT. As protein: CASTDGEIGNEKLFF.